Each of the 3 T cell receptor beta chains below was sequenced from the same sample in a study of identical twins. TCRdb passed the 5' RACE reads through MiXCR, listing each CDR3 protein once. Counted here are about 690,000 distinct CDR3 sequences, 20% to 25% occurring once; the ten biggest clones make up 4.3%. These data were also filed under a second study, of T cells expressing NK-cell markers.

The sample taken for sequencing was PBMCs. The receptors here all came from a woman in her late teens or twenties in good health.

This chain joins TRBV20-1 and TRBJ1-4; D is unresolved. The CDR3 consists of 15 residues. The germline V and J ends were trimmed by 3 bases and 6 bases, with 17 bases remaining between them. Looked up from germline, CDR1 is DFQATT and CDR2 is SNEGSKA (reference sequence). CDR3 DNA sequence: TGCAGTGCTAGCCCCCCGGACGGAGAGCATGAAAAACTGTTTTTT. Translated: CSASPPDGEHEKLFF.

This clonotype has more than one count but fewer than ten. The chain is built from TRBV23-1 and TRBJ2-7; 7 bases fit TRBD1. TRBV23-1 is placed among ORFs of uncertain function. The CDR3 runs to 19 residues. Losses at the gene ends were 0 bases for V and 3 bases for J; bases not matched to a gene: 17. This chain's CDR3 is CASSQSYPSLGTEDYEQYF. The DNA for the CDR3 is TGCGCCAGCAGTCAATCGTATCCTAGCTTGGGGACAGAGGACTACGAGCAGTACTTC.

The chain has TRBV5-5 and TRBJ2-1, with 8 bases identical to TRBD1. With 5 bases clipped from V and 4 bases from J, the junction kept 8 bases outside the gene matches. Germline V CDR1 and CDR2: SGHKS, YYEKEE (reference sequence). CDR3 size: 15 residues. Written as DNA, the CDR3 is TGTGCCAGCAGTTTGACAGGGGACCAGTACAATGAGCAGTTCTTC. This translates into CASSLTGDQYNEQFF.